This is a list of T cell receptor beta chains from one sample in a study of CD8 T cells in ankylosing spondylitis. TCRdb re-called the 5' RACE reads with MiXCR, one entry per CDR3 protein. The data hold about 800,000 distinct CDR3 sequences, with about an eighth observed a single time. Sequenced: blood, either unsorted or a sorted T cell fraction (not recorded which). The receptors originated from a male donor with ankylosing spondylitis. CDR3s include the opening cysteine and the closing phenylalanine or tryptophan. A D gene is named only where the DNA matches it firmly. Part of the rows lack a size; the others show once, few, many or a class for expanded clones.

V gene	clone size	J gene	D gene	CDR3 protein	CDR3 DNA
TRBV29-1	NA	TRBJ2-5	NA	CSVLGDAGPQETQYF	TGCAGCGTACTGGGGGACGCGGGTCCACAAGAGACCCAGTACTTC
TRBV5-1	many	TRBJ2-1	TRBD2	CASSLPREGDEQFF	TGCGCCAGCAGCTTGCCGAGGGAGGGCGATGAGCAGTTCTTC
TRBV20-1	NA	TRBJ2-3	NA	CSAPEGTYTDTQYF	TGCAGTGCGCCAGAGGGGACTTACACAGATACGCAGTATTTT
TRBV6-4	NA	TRBJ2-5	NA	CASHEIPRTGQYF	TGTGCCAGCCACGAAATCCCCCGGACCGGCCAGTACTTC
TRBV6-5	NA	TRBJ2-5	NA	CASSSWTQQQETQYF	TGTGCCAGCAGTTCTTGGACGCAGCAACAAGAGACCCAGTACTTC
TRBV29-1	many	TRBJ1-2	NA	CSVPGRLGFSYTF	TGCAGCGTGCCGGGACGCTTGGGCTTTAGCTACACCTTC
TRBV5-5	NA	TRBJ1-1	NA	CASSSFTVNTEAFF	TGTGCCAGCAGCTCTTTCACAGTGAACACTGAAGCTTTCTTT
TRBV6-5	few	TRBJ2-7	NA	CASGVRTYEQYF	TGTGCCAGCGGCGTAAGGACCTACGAGCAGTACTTC
TRBV3-1	NA	TRBJ1-1	NA	CASSQINTEAFF	TGTGCCAGCAGCCAGATCAACACTGAAGCTTTCTTT
TRBV6-5	NA	TRBJ2-7	TRBD1	CASSSDRGKVHEQYF	TGTGCCAGCAGTTCCGACAGGGGGAAAGTCCACGAGCAGTACTTC
TRBV5-1	many	TRBJ2-7	NA	CASSNGPFLSYEQYF	TGCGCCAGCAGCAACGGACCGTTCTTATCCTACGAGCAGTACTTC
TRBV20-1	few	TRBJ1-4	NA	CSARSGSASEKLFF	TGCAGTGCTAGGTCCGGATCCGCCTCTGAAAAACTGTTTTTT
TRBV6-1	NA	TRBJ2-2	TRBD2	CASRSGSLRTGELFF	TGTGCCAGCAGAAGCGGGAGCTTGAGAACCGGGGAGCTGTTTTTT
TRBV18	NA	TRBJ2-1	TRBD2	CASSPWTSGSRLGAGGSYNEQFF	TGTGCCAGCTCACCTTGGACTAGCGGGAGTCGTTTAGGAGCTGGCGGCTCCTACAATGAGCAGTTCTTC
TRBV6-2/TRBV6-3	NA	TRBJ2-2	NA	CASSYSGRPFPNTGELFF	TGTGCCAGCAGTTACTCGGGCAGGCCGTTTCCGAACACCGGGGAGCTGTTTTTT
TRBV20-1	few	TRBJ1-3	NA	CSARDARSGNTIYF	TGCAGTGCAAGGGACGCCCGCTCTGGAAACACCATATATTTT
TRBV11-2	NA	TRBJ1-1	NA	CASSLGRRENTEAFF	TGTGCCAGCAGCTTAGGTAGGAGAGAGAACACTGAAGCTTTCTTT
TRBV9	few	TRBJ2-5	TRBD2	CASSPRRGQETQYF	TGTGCCAGCAGCCCTCGGCGGGGGCAAGAGACCCAGTACTTC
TRBV7-2	NA	TRBJ1-5	TRBD1	CASSLGQGVFQPQHF	TGTGCCAGCAGCTTAGGACAGGGGGTTTTTCAGCCCCAGCATTTT
TRBV29-1	NA	TRBJ1-4	NA	CSVERPDPNEKLFF	TGCAGCGTTGAAAGGCCGGATCCTAATGAAAAACTGTTTTTT
TRBV20-1	NA	TRBJ1-3	TRBD1	CSAPQGAGSWDTIYF	TGCAGTGCTCCCCAGGGGGCAGGGTCGTGGGACACCATATATTTT
TRBV9	few	TRBJ1-6	NA	CASSRDAREPPLHF	TGTGCCAGCAGCCGGGACGCCCGAGAGCCACCCCTCCACTTT
TRBV24-1	once	TRBJ2-2	NA	CATSEYRSGNTGELFF	TGTGCCACCAGTGAGTACCGTAGCGGAAACACCGGGGAGCTGTTTTTT
TRBV9	NA	TRBJ2-3	NA	CASSGRQSYTDTQYF	TGTGCCAGCAGCGGAAGACAGTCATACACAGATACGCAGTATTTT
TRBV12-3/TRBV12-4	many	TRBJ2-7	TRBD1	CASSSRDSSYEQYF	TGTGCCAGCAGTTCCCGGGACAGTTCCTACGAGCAGTACTTC
TRBV5-1	NA	TRBJ2-3	TRBD2	CASSFSGSDTQYF	TGCGCCAGCAGCTTTAGCGGGAGCGATACGCAGTATTTT
TRBV18	NA	TRBJ2-6	TRBD1	CASSPWTGHSSGANVLTF	TGTGCCAGCTCACCTTGGACAGGGCATAGCTCTGGGGCCAACGTCCTGACTTTC
TRBV11-2	NA	TRBJ2-3	TRBD1	CASSLGGGRTGVPDTQYF	TGTGCCAGCAGCTTAGGAGGGGGGCGGACAGGGGTGCCAGATACGCAGTATTTT
TRBV28	NA	TRBJ2-2	NA	CASSWARRNTGELFF	TGTGCCAGCAGTTGGGCCAGACGAAACACCGGGGAGCTGTTTTTT
TRBV10-3	many	TRBJ2-1	TRBD2	CAISELAGPEREQFF	TGTGCCATCAGTGAACTAGCGGGGCCCGAGCGGGAGCAGTTCTTC
TRBV12-3/TRBV12-4	NA	TRBJ2-3	NA	CASSLSRRVTDTQYF	TGTGCCAGCAGTTTATCCCGCAGGGTCACAGATACGCAGTATTTT
TRBV20-1	NA	TRBJ1-4	NA	CSASNRRGEKLFF	TGCAGTGCTAGTAACAGGAGAGGAGAAAAACTGTTTTTT
TRBV12-3/TRBV12-4	many	TRBJ2-3	TRBD1	CATTLGQGRADTQYF	TGTGCCACCACCCTAGGACAGGGACGCGCAGATACGCAGTATTTT
TRBV5-4	few	TRBJ2-3	NA	CASSLAVASTDTQYF	TGTGCCAGCAGCTTGGCAGTCGCTAGCACAGATACGCAGTATTTT
TRBV6-2/TRBV6-3	many	TRBJ2-3	NA	CASSYSSADTQYF	TGTGCCAGCAGTTATTCTAGCGCAGATACGCAGTATTTT
TRBV6-1	NA	TRBJ2-3	NA	CASNEVQGWTDTQYF	TGTGCCAGCAATGAAGTTCAGGGGTGGACAGATACGCAGTATTTT
TRBV18	many	TRBJ1-6	NA	CASSPIQLQGNSPLHF	TGTGCCAGCTCACCAATCCAGTTGCAGGGCAATTCACCCCTCCACTTT